Listed here are 5 T cell receptor beta chains from one sample, sequenced in a study of cytomegalovirus exposure and HLA in healthy donors. The PCR employed 60 Vbeta primers together with 13 Jbeta primers. Method: immunoSEQ multiplex PCR; TCRdb's copy keeps in-frame clones and lacks some. The data show over 95,000 clones, less than 80% seen once. What was sequenced was PBMCs. The receptor set was obtained from a woman aged 40 to 50 in good health and CMV-seropositive.

V gene TRBV19 combines with J gene TRBJ2-2; D is possibly TRBD1 (6 bases). CDR1 and CDR2 (germline): LNHDA, SQIVND (reference sequence). Trimming left V 3 bases short and J 3 bases short, with 8 bases between. The CDR3 runs 14 residues. CDR3 bases: TGTGCCAGTAGTATTTACAGGGACACCGGGGAGCTGTTTTTT. Translated: CASSIYRDTGELFF.

The chain carries TRBV27 and TRBJ1-1; D is ambiguous. The V end was cut by 0 bases, the J end by 9 bases, with 23 bases between. The CDR3 is 17 amino acids. Per germline, CDR1 MNHEY and CDR2 SMNVEV (reference sequence). The CDR3 nucleotides are TGTGCCAGCAGTTTATCGTTGTGGGAGGGCTCCACCCATAAAGCTTTCTTT. Translated, it gives CASSLSLWEGSTHKAFF.

This sequence joins TRBV5-1 and TRBJ1-4; tentative D call: TRBD1 (5 bases). Germline CDR1 is SGHRS and CDR2 is YFSETQ. This CDR3 has 16 amino acids. Trimming removed 2 bases at V and 4 bases at J, with 15 bases between. CDR3 sequence: CASSFLPAGGNEKLFF. The DNA for the CDR3 is TGCGCCAGCAGCTTCCTCCCAGCGGGGGGTAATGAAAAACTGTTTTTT.

The chain employs TRBV6-4 and TRBJ1-2; 11 bases agree with TRBD1. The CDR3 sequence is 15 residues long. Trimming removed 6 bases from V and 6 bases from J; junction bases left unmatched: 9. Germline V gene lookup returns CDR1 MRHNA and CDR2 SNTAGT. The DNA of the CDR3 is TGTGCCAGCAGCCGGACAGGGGGCGTTAGGGATGGCTACACCTTC. This sequence encodes CASSRTGGVRDGYTF.

This clone appeared once. In the same sample, other DNA sequences code for this CDR3. The chain couples TRBV9 to TRBJ1-1; maybe TRBD1 (6 bases). With 3 bases removed from V and 1 base from J, the gap between germline ends came to 13 bases. The CDR3 is made up of 15 amino acids. The germline CDR1 and CDR2 sequences are SGDLS and YYNGEE. The DNA of the CDR3 is TGTGCCAGCAGCGCGACAGGTCTCAGGAACACTGAAGCTTTCTTT. Translating it yields CASSATGLRNTEAFF.